The clone carrying this T cell receptor (beta chain) has at least ten counts. This entry is derived from a study of response to subunit inactivated influenza vaccine. TCRdb reanalysed the RT-PCR reads using MiXCR and keeps one entry per CDR3 protein. This sample has hundreds of thousands of distinct CDR3 sequences; about 11% occur once, and the top ten carry 9.5% to 12%. The V end was cut by 0 bases, the J end by 2 bases, with 12 bases between. The CDR3 covers 16 residues. Germline CDR1 and CDR2: KGHSH and LQKENI. In addition, the sample was reused for a study of T cells expressing NK-cell markers. From that paper: With UMIs, 5'RACE template switching was used to make TCR beta cDNA. These clonotypes additionally ranked first within the CD3+CD56-NKG2C+ fraction of a handful of donors.

Sequences were derived from PBMCs from blood, sampled on the day of vaccination. The receptor was isolated from a man aged 45 to 65 who received an inactivated influenza vaccine. The chain combines TRBV18 with TRBJ2-3, with a possible D match to TRBD2 (6 bases). CDR3 residues: CASSPPMGGSTDTQYF. The CDR3 DNA reads as TGTGCCAGCTCACCACCAATGGGAGGCTCCACAGATACGCAGTATTTT.